One and the same sample provided the 27 T cell receptor beta chains below, sequenced in a study of control samples from healthy donors and cancer patients. Data came from immunoSEQ multiplex PCR; TCRdb stores just in-frame clones and leaves some out. The top ten clones hold less than 1.5% of a sample with about 120,000 clones, roughly nine tenths of them seen once. The sequencing sample was made of PBMCs. These receptor sequences come from a woman between 45 and 65 years old with colorectal cancer.

This chain connects TRBV5-1 to TRBJ1-1, with TRBD1 as a possible D gene (5 bases). CDR1 and CDR2 from the germline V gene are SGHRS and YFSETQ. V was clipped by 4 bases and J by 5 bases, with 9 bases between them. This CDR3 comprises 12 residues. The CDR3 DNA follows: TGCGCCAGCAGCCCAGGGATGACTGAAGCTTTCTTT. It is translated as CASSPGMTEAFF.

The V call is TRBV30, the J call TRBJ2-2; no reliable D call. Deletions cut 4 bases from V and 7 bases from J, with 7 bases between. This CDR3 region has 11 residues. Germline V gives CDR1 GTSNPN, CDR2 SVGIG (reference sequence). CDR3 sequence reads: CAWKGYGELFF. CDR3 DNA sequence: TGTGCCTGGAAGGGCTACGGGGAGCTGTTTTTT.

This rearrangement joins TRBV6-5 to TRBJ1-2, with 7 nucleotides matching TRBD1. The germline V gene has CDR1 MNHEY and CDR2 SVGAGI. The V and J ends lost 5 bases and 7 bases, in that order; junction bases with no gene match: 13. The CDR3 covers 15 residues. CDR3 region: CASSRRTGAGFGYTF. The DNA of the CDR3 is TGTGCCAGCAGTCGGCGGACAGGCGCTGGATTTGGCTACACCTTC.

This chain connects TRBV6-5 to TRBJ2-1; D may be TRBD2 (5 bases). This CDR3 spans 15 amino acids. The V gene's germline CDR1 is MNHEY and CDR2 SVGAGI. Trimming removed 6 bases at V and 7 bases at J, with 19 bases between. In DNA form, the CDR3 reads TGTGCCAGCAGGAGAGGGAACCGAGGTGGGAATGAGCAGTTCTTC. Its protein product is CASRRGNRGGNEQFF.

The V gene is TRBV5-4, the J gene TRBJ1-2; D remains unclear. This CDR3 contains 16 residues. Trimming took off 0 bases at V and 2 bases at J, with 14 bases between the two ends. Germline-derived CDR1 and CDR2 are SGHNT and YYREEE (reference sequence). CDR3 bases: TGTGCCAGCAGCTTGGATGTCCGGGGATCCAACTATGGCTACACCTTC. Residues: CASSLDVRGSNYGYTF.

In this sample, this clone turned up once. This rearrangement joins TRBV12-3 or TRBV12-4 to TRBJ1-3, with 9 bases identical to TRBD1. With V trimmed by 8 bases and J by 1 base, 0 bases remained unmatched. The CDR3 sequence is 13 residues long. The CDR3 nucleotides are TGTGCCAGCGACAGGGGGTCTGGAAACACCATATATTTT. This codes for CASDRGSGNTIYF.

The chain combines TRBV11-2 with TRBJ2-3; D is undetermined. This CDR3 has 11 amino acids. The ends were cut back, 5 bases at V and 6 bases at J, with 6 bases in the middle. Germline V lookup: CDR1 SGHAT, CDR2 FQNNGV. The CDR3 loop reads CASSPRDTQYF. The DNA for the CDR3 is TGTGCCAGCAGCCCTAGGGATACGCAGTATTTT.

The V and J genes are TRBV7-6 and TRBJ2-5, with a possible D match to TRBD1 (6 bases). This CDR3 spans 15 amino acids. Germline V gene lookup returns CDR1 SGHVS and CDR2 FNYEAQ. V shed 0 bases and J shed 4 bases, with 12 bases lying between them. The CDR3 is CASSLAAGAGETQYF. In DNA form, the CDR3 reads TGTGCCAGCAGCTTAGCGGCAGGGGCTGGAGAGACCCAGTACTTC.

The genes are TRBV16 and TRBJ1-2, with TRBD1 as a possible D gene (5 bases). Germline-derived CDR1 and CDR2 are KGHSY and FQNENV. The CDR3 totals 18 residues. Trimming shortened V by 0 bases and J by 2 bases, and 19 bases separated the two germline ends. The CDR3 is CASSQSRDLYRTNYGYTF. The CDR3 DNA follows: TGTGCCAGCAGCCAATCGAGAGATTTGTACAGGACGAACTATGGCTACACCTTC.

This clone was observed a single time. The V call is TRBV28, the J call TRBJ2-7, with 7 nucleotides matching TRBD1. The V segment lost 1 base and the J segment 10 bases; nucleotides outside the gene matches: 13. Germline assignment: CDR1 MDHEN and CDR2 SYDVKM. The CDR3 is 15 residues long. In nucleotides, the CDR3 is TGTGCCAGCAGTTTATTCTCCGGGACAGTGGGTGAACAGTACTTC. This codes for CASSLFSGTVGEQYF.

The DNA for the CDR3 is TGTGCCAGCAGAAGCATAAACTACGAGCAGTACTTC. This translates into CASRSINYEQYF. The chain joins TRBV6-5 to TRBJ2-7; D not certain. The CDR3 covers 12 residues. V dropped 6 bases and J dropped 3 bases, with 9 bases sitting between them. Per the germline V gene, CDR1 is MNHEY and CDR2 is SVGAGI.

This chain connects TRBV5-1 to TRBJ2-2; the match to TRBD1 covers 7 bases. The CDR3 is 16 amino acids. Losses at the gene ends were 4 bases for V and 0 bases for J; bases not matched to a gene: 6. Germline values: CDR1 SGHRS, CDR2 YFSETQ. The CDR3 spells CASSDPGTANTGELFF. DNA of the CDR3: TGCGCCAGCAGCGATCCCGGGACAGCGAACACCGGGGAGCTGTTTTTT.

With respect to this clone: At the DNA level, this CDR3 is encoded by other sequences in the same sample as well. This rearrangement joins TRBV21-1 to TRBJ2-3; whether TRBD1, the table's D call, matches the DNA was not checked. TRBV21-1 is annotated as a pseudogene. CDR3 length: 16 amino acids. The CDR3 DNA follows: TGTGCCAGCAGCACCCGGACAGGGGGCTTCACAGATACGCAGTATTTT. It specifies CASSTRTGGFTDTQYF.

The genes are TRBV4-2 and TRBJ2-7, with 9 bases that match TRBD1. J lost 6 bases, V lost 2 bases, and 11 bases had no gene match. The CDR3 runs to 16 residues. Per the germline V gene, CDR1 is LGHNA and CDR2 is YNFKEQ. In DNA form, the CDR3 reads TGTGCCAGCAGCCAATACACCGGGACAGGGTTATCCGAGCAGTACTTC. It yields the protein CASSQYTGTGLSEQYF.

This sequence joins TRBV29-1 and TRBJ1-1; a weak D match, TRBD1 (5 bases). CDR3 length: 13 amino acids. Between the trimmed V and J ends, which lost 3 bases and 9 bases, there was a span of 17 bases. Germline CDR1 and CDR2: SQVTM and ANQGSEA. In DNA, the CDR3 is TGCAGCGTTGATCGGGGAGGGGCAGGGAAAGCTTTCTTT. Translation gives CSVDRGGAGKAFF.

This clone was recorded only once. The J gene is TRBJ2-3, the V gene TRBV29-1; 10 bases are a match to TRBD2. The V gene end was trimmed by 1 base and the J gene end by 4 bases; junction bases not matched to a gene: 11. The V gene's germline CDR1 is SQVTM and CDR2 ANQGSEA. The CDR3 totals 17 residues. This CDR3 reads CSVEGGDSGRASDTQYF. The CDR3 nucleotides are TGCAGCGTTGAAGGAGGGGACAGCGGGAGGGCCTCAGATACGCAGTATTTT.

This clone came up once. Here the CDR3 reads CASSPQTLGAVGNTEAFF. The CDR3 nucleotides read TGTGCCAGCAGCCCCCAAACCCTCGGGGCTGTAGGAAACACTGAAGCTTTCTTT. The chain combines TRBV7-3 with TRBJ1-1; possible D gene TRBD1, 5 bases. Trimming stripped 5 bases from V and 2 bases from J, with 24 bases between. The CDR3 loop spans 18 amino acids. Germline V gene lookup returns CDR1 SGHTA and CDR2 FQGTGA.

The chain has TRBV5-1 and TRBJ2-3, with D hard to call. The V and J ends lost 3 bases and 1 base respectively, with 12 bases between them. Germline CDR1 reads SGHRS; CDR2 reads YFSETQ. The CDR3 consists of 15 residues. DNA for the CDR3: TGCGCCAGCAGCTCAAATAGCCGGGGCACAGATACGCAGTATTTT. Translated: CASSSNSRGTDTQYF.

This clone was detected only once. V and J are TRBV29-1 and TRBJ1-1; a weak D match, TRBD1 (6 bases). This CDR3 comprises 13 residues. The germline V gene has CDR1 SQVTM and CDR2 ANQGSEA. The V end was cut by 6 bases, the J end by 1 base, with 12 bases between. The CDR3 DNA reads TGCAGCGTGACCCAGACAGGGAACACTGAAGCTTTCTTT. Translation: CSVTQTGNTEAFF.

The CDR3 loop is CASSNLDRYIMNTEAFF. The CDR3 DNA sequence: TGTGCCAGCAGCAACTTGGACAGGTACATAATGAACACTGAAGCTTTCTTT. V gene TRBV9 combines with J gene TRBJ1-1, with 7 bases identical to TRBD1. After removal of 4 bases from V and 0 bases from J, the junction contained 12 bases not matched to a gene. There are 17 residues in the CDR3. Germline CDR1 SGDLS, CDR2 YYNGEE.

CDR3: CASSQVRGAVYNEQFF. In DNA form, the CDR3 reads TGTGCCAGCAGCCAAGTCAGGGGGGCCGTTTACAATGAGCAGTTCTTC. The V call is TRBV3-1 (or the pseudogene TRBV3-2), the J call TRBJ2-1, with D possibly matching TRBD1 (7 bases). This CDR3 comprises 16 residues. Germline CDR1 is LGHDT and CDR2 is YNNKEL (reference sequence). V was clipped by 1 base and J by 4 bases, with 14 bases between them.

V and J are TRBV19 and TRBJ1-5; 7 nucleotides agree with TRBD1. Germline CDR1 reads LNHDA; CDR2 reads SQIVND (reference sequence). CDR3 length equals 15 residues. J lost 3 bases, V lost 5 bases, and 7 bases had no gene match. CDR3 nucleotide sequence: TGTGCCAGTAGTCTTCGACAGGGCTACAATCAGCCCCAGCATTTT. Protein product: CASSLRQGYNQPQHF.

The chain uses TRBV7-2 and TRBJ1-2; D gene uncertain. CDR1 is SGHTA and CDR2 is FQGNSA in the germline V gene. Trimming removed 7 bases from V and 0 bases from J, with 15 bases in between. CDR3 length: 15 residues. CDR3 sequence (DNA): TGTGCCAGCACCCCGACCCCGGCGGCTAACTATGGCTACACCTTC. Its protein product is CASTPTPAANYGYTF.

The chain links TRBV28 to TRBJ2-1; 9 bases align to TRBD1. This CDR3 is built from 18 residues. Germline V gives CDR1 MDHEN, CDR2 SYDVKM. With 2 bases clipped from V and 1 base from J, the junction kept 9 bases outside the gene matches. The CDR3 reads CASSLGGVGQGSYNEQFF. CDR3 DNA: TGTGCCAGCAGTTTAGGCGGGGTGGGACAGGGATCCTACAATGAGCAGTTCTTC.

This chain connects TRBV28 to TRBJ1-1; the D is unclear. The CDR3 consists of 14 residues. V lost 5 bases, J lost 0 bases, and 10 bases lay in between. CDR1 and CDR2 (germline): MDHEN, SYDVKM. CDR3 amino acids: CASSPPGLNTEAFF. CDR3 sequence (DNA): TGTGCCAGCAGTCCCCCGGGTCTGAACACTGAAGCTTTCTTT.

The chain has TRBV11-2 and TRBJ1-4, with 10 bases that match TRBD1. From germline, CDR1 is SGHAT and CDR2 FQNNGV. The V gene end was trimmed by 2 bases and the J gene end by 6 bases; junction bases not matched to a gene: 9. This CDR3 has 17 residues. CDR3 amino acids: CASSLLQPGTGDEKLFF. CDR3 bases: TGTGCCAGCAGCTTACTACAACCCGGGACAGGGGATGAAAAACTGTTTTTT.

This chain uses TRBV18 with TRBJ2-7; D remains unclear. V lost 0 bases to trimming and J lost 5 bases, with 8 bases between them. This CDR3 region has 13 residues. From germline, CDR1 is KGHSH and CDR2 LQKENI. DNA for the CDR3: TGTGCCAGCTCACCACCCACCCGAGACGAGCAGTACTTC. Encoded protein: CASSPPTRDEQYF.